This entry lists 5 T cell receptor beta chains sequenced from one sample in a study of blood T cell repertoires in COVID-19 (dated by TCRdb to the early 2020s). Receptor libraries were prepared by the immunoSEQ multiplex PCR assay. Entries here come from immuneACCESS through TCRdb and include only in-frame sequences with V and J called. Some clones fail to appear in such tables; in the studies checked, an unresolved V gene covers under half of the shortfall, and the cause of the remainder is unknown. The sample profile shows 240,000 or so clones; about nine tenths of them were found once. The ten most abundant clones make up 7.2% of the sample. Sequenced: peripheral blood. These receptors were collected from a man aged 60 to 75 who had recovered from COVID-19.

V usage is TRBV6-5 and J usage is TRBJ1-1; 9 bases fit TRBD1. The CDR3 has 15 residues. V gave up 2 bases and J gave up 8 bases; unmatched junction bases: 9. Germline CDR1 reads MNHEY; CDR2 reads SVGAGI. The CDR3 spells CASSYRGQGWSEAFF. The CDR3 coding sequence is TGTGCCAGCAGTTACCGAGGACAGGGGTGGTCGGAAGCTTTCTTT.

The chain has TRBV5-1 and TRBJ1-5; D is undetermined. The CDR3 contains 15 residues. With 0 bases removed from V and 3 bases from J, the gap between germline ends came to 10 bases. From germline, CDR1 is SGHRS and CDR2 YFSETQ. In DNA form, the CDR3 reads TGCGCCAGCAGCTTGGGTGCCTACTCCAATCAGCCCCAGCATTTT. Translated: CASSLGAYSNQPQHF.

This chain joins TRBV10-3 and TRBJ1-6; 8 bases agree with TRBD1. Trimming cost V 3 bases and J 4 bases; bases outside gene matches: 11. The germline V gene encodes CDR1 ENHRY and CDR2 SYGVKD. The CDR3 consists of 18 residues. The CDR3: CAISDRGTGHIYNSPLHF. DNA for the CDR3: TGTGCCATCAGTGACCGTGGGACAGGCCATATTTATAATTCACCCCTCCACTTT.

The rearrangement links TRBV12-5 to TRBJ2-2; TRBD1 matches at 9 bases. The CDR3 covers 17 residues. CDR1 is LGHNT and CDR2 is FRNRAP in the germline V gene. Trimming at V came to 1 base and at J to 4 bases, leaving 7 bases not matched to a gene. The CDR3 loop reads CASGLGWTGDPTGELFF. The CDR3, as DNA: TGTGCTAGTGGTTTGGGATGGACAGGGGATCCCACCGGGGAGCTGTTTTTT.

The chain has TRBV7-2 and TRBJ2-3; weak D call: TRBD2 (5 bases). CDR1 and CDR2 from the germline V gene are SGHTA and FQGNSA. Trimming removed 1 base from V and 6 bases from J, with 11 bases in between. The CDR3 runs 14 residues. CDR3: CASSLDTRKDTQYF. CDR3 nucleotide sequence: TGTGCCAGCAGCTTAGATACTAGAAAGGATACGCAGTATTTT.